This TCR beta chain was captured in a study of glioma-infiltrating T cells after dendritic cell vaccination. The time point denotes: after dendritic cell vaccination, including at tumor progression/relapse. Only in-frame clones appear in the TCRdb table, and some are missing; sequencing was by immunoSEQ multiplex PCR. The table lists 110,000 or so clones, about 90% of them singletons, with more than 2.5% in the top ten. CDR1 is SGHDN, CDR2 FVKESK, per germline. This CDR3 comprises 11 residues. V was clipped by 10 bases and J by 3 bases; unmatched bases: 3. This clonotype was obtained from a human donor with glioblastoma. This sample comprised blood, obtained after dendritic cell vaccination. The chain couples TRBV14 to TRBJ2-7; 7 positions match TRBD1. CDR3 coding DNA: TGTGCCAAGGGGGCCGACTACGAGCAGTACTTC. It specifies CAKGADYEQYF. Together with reference TRBV14 and TRBJ2-7, the CDR3 gives the full variable domain: EAGVTQFPSHSVIEKGQTVTLRCDPISGHDNLYWYRRVMGKEIKFLLHFVKESKQDESGMPNNRFLAERTGGTYSTLKVQPAELEDSGVYFCAKGADYEQYFGPGTRLTVT.